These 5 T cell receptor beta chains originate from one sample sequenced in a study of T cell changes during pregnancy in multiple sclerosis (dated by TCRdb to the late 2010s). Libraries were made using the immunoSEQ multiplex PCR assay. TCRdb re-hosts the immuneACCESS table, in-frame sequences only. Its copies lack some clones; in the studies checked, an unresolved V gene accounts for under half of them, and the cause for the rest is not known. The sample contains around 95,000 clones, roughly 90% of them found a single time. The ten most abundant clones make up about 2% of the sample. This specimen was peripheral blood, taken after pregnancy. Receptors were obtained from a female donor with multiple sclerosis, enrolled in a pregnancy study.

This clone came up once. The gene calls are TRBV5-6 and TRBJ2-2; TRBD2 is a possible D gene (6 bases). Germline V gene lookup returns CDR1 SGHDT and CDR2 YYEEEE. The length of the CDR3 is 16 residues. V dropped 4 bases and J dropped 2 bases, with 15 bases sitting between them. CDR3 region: CASSRRGRQNTGELFF. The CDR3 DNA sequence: TGTGCCAGCAGCAGGAGGGGCAGGCAAAACACCGGGGAGCTGTTTTTT.

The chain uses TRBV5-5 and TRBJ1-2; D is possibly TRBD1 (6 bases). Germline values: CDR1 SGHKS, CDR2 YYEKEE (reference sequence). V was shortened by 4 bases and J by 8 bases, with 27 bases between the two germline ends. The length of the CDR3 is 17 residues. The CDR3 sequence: CASSPYVGQTIYSGYTF. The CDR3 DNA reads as TGTGCCAGCAGCCCATACGTCGGACAGACAATCTATTCAGGCTACACCTTC.

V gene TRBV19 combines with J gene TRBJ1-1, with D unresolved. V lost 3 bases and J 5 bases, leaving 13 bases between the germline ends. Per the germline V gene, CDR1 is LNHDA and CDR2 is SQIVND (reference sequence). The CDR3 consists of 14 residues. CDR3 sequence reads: CASSIRNGWTEAFF. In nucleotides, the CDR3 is TGTGCCAGTAGTATTAGGAACGGGTGGACTGAAGCTTTCTTT.

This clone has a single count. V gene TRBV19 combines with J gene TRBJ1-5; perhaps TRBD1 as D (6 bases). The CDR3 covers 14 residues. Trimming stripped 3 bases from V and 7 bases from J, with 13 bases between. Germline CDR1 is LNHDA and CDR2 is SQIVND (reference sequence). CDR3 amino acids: CASSIKQGNQPQHF. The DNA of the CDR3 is TGTGCCAGTAGTATTAAACAGGGTAACCAGCCCCAGCATTTT.

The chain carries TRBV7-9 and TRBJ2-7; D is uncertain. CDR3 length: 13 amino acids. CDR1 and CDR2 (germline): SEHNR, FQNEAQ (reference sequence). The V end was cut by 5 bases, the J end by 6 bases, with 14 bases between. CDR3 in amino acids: CASSPSGWSEQYF. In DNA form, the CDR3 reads TGTGCCAGCAGCCCCTCCGGGTGGAGCGAGCAGTACTTC.